Listed below are T cell receptor beta chains from one sample, sequenced in a study of early T cells in non-severe SARS-CoV-2 infection. TCRdb reprocessed the 5' RACE reads via MiXCR and lists one record per CDR3 protein. The sample holds 65,000 to 70,000 distinct CDR3 sequences, 9% to 15% seen once. Sequenced material: whole blood. These receptors all stem from an adult who was a healthcare worker with PCR-confirmed SARS-CoV-2 infection or an uninfected control (not recorded which). The CDR3 runs from the conserved cysteine through the conserved F or W. A D gene is named only where the DNA matches it firmly. A clone size is listed for some rows: how often the clone was seen (once, few, many), or a class if it is expanded.

D: .; size: many; V: TRBV10-2; J: TRBJ1-1; DNA: TGCGCCACTGGGCTGGGAGGGAACACTGAAGCTTTCTTT; CDR3: CATGLGGNTEAFF
D: .; size: few; V: TRBV6-6; J: TRBJ1-6; DNA: TGTGCCAGCACCACGGCGACGGCGGGCTCACCCCTCCACTTT; CDR3: CASTTATAGSPLHF
D: TRBD1; size: .; V: TRBV3-1; J: TRBJ2-1; DNA: TGTGCCAGCAGCCAAAGCCGGGACAGAGGATACAATGAGCAGTTCTTC; CDR3: CASSQSRDRGYNEQFF
D: .; size: .; V: TRBV7-2; J: TRBJ2-7; DNA: TGTGCCAGCAGGCTCGGGACCCACTACGAGCAGTACTTC; CDR3: CASRLGTHYEQYF
D: .; size: many; V: TRBV6-5; J: TRBJ2-7; DNA: TGTGCCAGCAGTTACTCGGGGACTGGCTCCTACGAGCAGTACTTC; CDR3: CASSYSGTGSYEQYF
D: .; size: .; V: TRBV14; J: TRBJ2-5; DNA: TGTGCCAGCAGCCCGCAGGGCGGAAAAGAGACCCAGTACTTC; CDR3: CASSPQGGKETQYF
D: .; size: few; V: TRBV7-2; J: TRBJ1-2; DNA: TGTGCCAGCAGCTTAGTCCCAGGCTATGGCTACACCTTC; CDR3: CASSLVPGYGYTF
D: TRBD1; size: many; V: TRBV3-1; J: TRBJ2-5; DNA: TGTGCCAGCAGCCAAGACCGCAGGGGGGAGACCCAGTACTTC; CDR3: CASSQDRRGETQYF
D: .; size: few; V: TRBV12-3/TRBV12-4; J: TRBJ2-4; DNA: TGTGCCAGCAGCCCGGGGACGGGCAAAAACATTCAGTACTTC; CDR3: CASSPGTGKNIQYF
D: TRBD1; size: many; V: TRBV29-1; J: TRBJ1-2; DNA: TGCAGCGTTGAAGAGGGGAGGGGGCCCAACTATGGCTACACCTTC; CDR3: CSVEEGRGPNYGYTF
D: TRBD2; size: many; V: TRBV11-2; J: TRBJ2-3; DNA: TGTGCCAGCAGCTTACCCGGGGGGAATACGCAGTATTTT; CDR3: CASSLPGGNTQYF
D: .; size: few; V: TRBV6-5; J: TRBJ1-1; DNA: TGTGCCAGCGCAGGCTTGTACACTGAAGCTTTCTTT; CDR3: CASAGLYTEAFF
D: .; size: .; V: TRBV29-1; J: TRBJ1-2; DNA: TGCAGCGTTGCGGGGGACTCTAACTATGGCTACACCTTC; CDR3: CSVAGDSNYGYTF
D: .; size: few; V: TRBV21-1; J: TRBJ2-5; DNA: TGTGCCACCAGCCCCGCCGTGGGGGTGCTCGAGACCCAGTACTTC; CDR3: CATSPAVGVLETQYF
D: .; size: many; V: TRBV6-2/TRBV6-3; J: TRBJ2-1; DNA: TGTGCCAGCACCCGGGCGGGACAGCAGTACAATGAGCAGTTCTTC; CDR3: CASTRAGQQYNEQFF
D: .; size: few; V: TRBV20-1; J: TRBJ1-5; DNA: TGCAGTGCTACATCCGGCGGGGCCGCATGGAATCAGCCCCAGCATTTT; CDR3: CSATSGGAAWNQPQHF
D: TRBD2; size: .; V: TRBV12-3/TRBV12-4; J: TRBJ2-1; DNA: TGTGCCAGCAGTCCCGGGACTAGTCTCGATGAGCAGTTCTTC; CDR3: CASSPGTSLDEQFF
D: .; size: few; V: TRBV7-9; J: TRBJ1-1; DNA: TGTGCCAGCAGCTTAGTTTCCCTCAGGGGCCGGTACACTGAAGCTTTCTTT; CDR3: CASSLVSLRGRYTEAFF
D: TRBD1; size: .; V: TRBV18; J: TRBJ1-2; DNA: TGTGCCAGCTCACCTGGCGGGACAGCTTTTAACTATGGCTACACCTTC; CDR3: CASSPGGTAFNYGYTF
D: .; size: few; V: TRBV29-1; J: TRBJ2-5; DNA: TGCAGCGTTGCCAGGGGCCGGGAGACCCAGTACTTC; CDR3: CSVARGRETQYF
D: .; size: .; V: TRBV7-6; J: TRBJ2-6; DNA: TGTGCCAGCAGCCCAACAGGCCTCGGGGCCAACGTCCTGACTTTC; CDR3: CASSPTGLGANVLTF
D: .; size: many; V: TRBV12-3/TRBV12-4; J: TRBJ2-7; DNA: TGTGCCAGCAGTTTCGGGGGTCCATACGAGCAGTACTTC; CDR3: CASSFGGPYEQYF
D: .; size: many; V: TRBV29-1; J: TRBJ1-2; DNA: TGCAGCGTTGTTTGGGGTGCTGGCTATGGCTACACCTTC; CDR3: CSVVWGAGYGYTF
D: TRBD1; size: .; V: TRBV7-8; J: TRBJ2-2; DNA: TGTGCCAGCAGTTTTCTTACCGGGACAGGGACCGGGGAGCTGTTTTTT; CDR3: CASSFLTGTGTGELFF
D: .; size: few; V: TRBV25-1; J: TRBJ2-5; DNA: TGTGCCAGCAGTGAACCCGGGGTACAAGAGACCCAGTACTTC; CDR3: CASSEPGVQETQYF
D: .; size: few; V: TRBV30; J: TRBJ1-1; DNA: TGTGCCTGGAGTCCCCCGGGGGTAGAGAACACTGAAGCTTTCTTT; CDR3: CAWSPPGVENTEAFF
D: TRBD1; size: few; V: TRBV29-1; J: TRBJ2-1; DNA: TGCAGCGTTGGGGGACAGGAATACTCCAATGAGCAGTTCTTC; CDR3: CSVGGQEYSNEQFF
D: .; size: few; V: TRBV18; J: TRBJ2-1; DNA: TGTGCCAGCTCACCGGAAGGGGGATACTCCTACAATGAGCAGTTCTTC; CDR3: CASSPEGGYSYNEQFF
D: TRBD1; size: many; V: TRBV30; J: TRBJ2-3; DNA: TGTGCCTGGGACTGGGGACAGGGAACAGATACGCAGTATTTT; CDR3: CAWDWGQGTDTQYF